The 10 T cell receptor beta chains below come from one sample, sequenced in a study of vaccination and CD4 T cells after COVID-19. The treatment here: roughly 10-day PBMC culture with coronavirus spike peptide pools or control peptides (ViraFEST assay). Cultured CD4+ T-cell DNA underwent Oncomine TCR Beta short-read sequencing. TCRdb re-derived calls from the PCR reads in MiXCR, one entry per CDR3 protein. The repertoire holds 8,000 to 9,500 distinct CDR3 sequences, with 50% to 70% as singletons. The antigens of these receptors remain unknown. This material consisted of cultured CD4+ T cells from blood, taken after SARS-CoV-2 vaccination. These receptors were collected from a human donor with COVID-19.

V gene TRBV5-3 combines with J gene TRBJ2-7; tentatively, D is TRBD1 (6 bases). TRBV5-3 is an ORF for which the function is uncertain. Trimming removed 10 bases from V and 2 bases from J, with 19 bases in between. This CDR3 is 14 amino acids long. CDR3 sequence reads: CARYSTGKTYEQYF. As DNA, the CDR3 is TGTGCCCGATACTCGACAGGAAAAACCTACGAGCAGTACTTC.

The chain recombines TRBV7-9 with TRBJ1-5, with D possibly matching TRBD1 (5 bases). CDR3 length equals 15 residues. Trimming left V 3 bases short and J 1 base short, with 10 bases between. Looked up from germline, CDR1 is SEHNR and CDR2 is FQNEAQ (reference sequence). The CDR3 reads CASSLGEGSNQPQHF. CDR3 DNA sequence: TGTGCCAGCAGCTTGGGGGAGGGGAGCAATCAGCCCCAGCATTTT.

This clonotype was found a few times. The chain recombines TRBV7-3 with TRBJ2-3; 10 nucleotides agree with TRBD1. V lost 2 bases to trimming and J lost 3 bases; unmatched junction nucleotides: 2. The CDR3 sequence is 15 residues long. Germline CDR1 SGHTA, CDR2 FQGTGA. The CDR3 loop is CASSLDRGQTDTQYF. The CDR3 DNA follows: TGTGCCAGCAGCTTAGACAGGGGGCAAACAGATACGCAGTATTTT.

The chain combines TRBV20-1 with TRBJ2-7, with D maybe TRBD1 (7 bases). The CDR3 has 13 amino acids. The V end was cut by 3 bases, the J end by 5 bases, with 14 bases between. Germline V gene sequence: CDR1 DFQATT, CDR2 SNEGSKA (reference sequence). The CDR3 spells CSASQGGMDEQYF. The CDR3 region has the DNA TGCAGTGCTAGTCAGGGGGGAATGGACGAGCAGTACTTC.

This chain connects TRBV11-3 to TRBJ2-2; the D is unclear. V lost 10 bases to trimming and J lost 2 bases, with 17 bases between them. CDR1 is SGHNT and CDR2 is YENEEA in the germline V gene. The CDR3 has 15 residues. Written as DNA, the CDR3 is TGTGCCAACACGCCGGTGGGGAAAAACACCGGGGAGCTGTTTTTT. Its translation: CANTPVGKNTGELFF. The full variable domain, its missing parts supplied by reference TRBV11-3 and TRBJ2-2, is EAGVVQSPRYKIIEKKQPVAFWCNPISGHNTLYWYLQNLGQGPELLIRYENEEAVDDSQLPKDRFSAERLKGVDSTLKIQPAELGDSAVYLCANTPVGKNTGELFFGEGSRLTVL.

This chain uses TRBV19 with TRBJ2-7; TRBD2 aligns across 8 bases. CDR1 LNHDA and CDR2 SQIVND come from the germline V gene (reference sequence). The ends lost 9 bases at V and 1 base at J; junction bases unmatched: 11. The CDR3 runs to 15 residues. The CDR3 loop reads CASRKAGEASYEQYF. The CDR3 DNA sequence: TGTGCCAGCCGTAAAGCGGGGGAGGCTTCCTACGAGCAGTACTTC.

This sequence joins TRBV7-9 and TRBJ2-7; TRBD1 agrees at 7 bases. There are 13 residues in the CDR3. Germline CDR1 reads SEHNR; CDR2 reads FQNEAQ (reference sequence). Trimming took 8 bases from V and 5 from J; bases not matched to a gene: 9. Here the CDR3 reads CASRQGLMDEQYF. For the CDR3, the DNA is TGTGCCAGCCGACAGGGATTGATGGACGAGCAGTACTTC.

This rearrangement joins TRBV7-2 to TRBJ1-1; D unclear. V was shortened by 0 bases and J by 4 bases, with 9 bases between the two germline ends. This CDR3 has 14 amino acids. Germline V gene data show CDR1 as SGHTA and CDR2 as FQGNSA. Here the CDR3 reads CASSLAGRSTEAFF. CDR3 DNA: TGTGCCAGCAGCTTAGCGGGCAGGAGCACTGAAGCTTTCTTT.

V and J are TRBV20-1 and TRBJ1-1; D gene unclear. The CDR3 has 13 residues. V shed 3 bases and J shed 4 bases, with 12 bases lying between them. Germline CDR1 and CDR2: DFQATT and SNEGSKA (reference sequence). The CDR3 DNA reads as TGCAGTGCTAGTCGGACTGCAGCCACTGAAGCTTTCTTT. It translates to CSASRTAATEAFF.

This clonotype showed up just a few times. The chain uses TRBV10-2 and TRBJ1-1; tentatively, D is TRBD1 (6 bases). V dropped 2 bases and J dropped 7 bases, with 20 bases sitting between them. The CDR3 length is 16 residues. Per the germline V gene, CDR1 is WSHSY and CDR2 is SAAADI. The CDR3: CASSERPRGARGEAFF. The CDR3 bases are TGCGCCAGCAGTGAGCGACCAAGGGGGGCGCGAGGTGAAGCTTTCTTT.